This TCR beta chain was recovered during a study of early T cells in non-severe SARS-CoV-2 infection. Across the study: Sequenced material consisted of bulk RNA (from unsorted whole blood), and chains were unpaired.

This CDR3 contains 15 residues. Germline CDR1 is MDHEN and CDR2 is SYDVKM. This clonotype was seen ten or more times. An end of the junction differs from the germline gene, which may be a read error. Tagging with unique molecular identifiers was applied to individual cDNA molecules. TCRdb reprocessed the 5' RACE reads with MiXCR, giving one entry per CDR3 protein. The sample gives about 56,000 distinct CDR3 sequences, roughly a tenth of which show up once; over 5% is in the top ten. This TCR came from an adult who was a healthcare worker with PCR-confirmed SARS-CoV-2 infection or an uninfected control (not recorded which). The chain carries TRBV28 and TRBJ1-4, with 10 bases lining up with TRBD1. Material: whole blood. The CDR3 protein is CASSSTGGSNEKLFF. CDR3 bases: TGTGCCAGCAGTTCGACAGGGGGCTCTAACGAAAAACTGTTTTTT.